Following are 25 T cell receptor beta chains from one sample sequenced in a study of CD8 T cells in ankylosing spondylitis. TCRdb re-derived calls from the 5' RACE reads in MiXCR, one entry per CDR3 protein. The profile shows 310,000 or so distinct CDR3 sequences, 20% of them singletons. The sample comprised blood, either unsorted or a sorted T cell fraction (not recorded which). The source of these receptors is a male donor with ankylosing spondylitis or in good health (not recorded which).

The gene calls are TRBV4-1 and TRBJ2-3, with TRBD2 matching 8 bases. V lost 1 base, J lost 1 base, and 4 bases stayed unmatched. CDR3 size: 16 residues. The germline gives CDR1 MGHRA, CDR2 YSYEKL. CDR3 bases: TGCGCCAGCAGCCAAGTAGTGACTAGCGGCACAGATACGCAGTATTTT. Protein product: CASSQVVTSGTDTQYF.

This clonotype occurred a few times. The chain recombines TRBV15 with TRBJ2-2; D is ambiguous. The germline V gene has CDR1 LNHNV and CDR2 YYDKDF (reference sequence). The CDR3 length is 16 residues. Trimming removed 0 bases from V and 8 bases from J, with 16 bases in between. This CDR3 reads CATSREGNPGLGELFF. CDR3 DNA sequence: TGTGCCACCAGCAGAGAAGGAAACCCCGGTTTAGGGGAGCTGTTTTTT.

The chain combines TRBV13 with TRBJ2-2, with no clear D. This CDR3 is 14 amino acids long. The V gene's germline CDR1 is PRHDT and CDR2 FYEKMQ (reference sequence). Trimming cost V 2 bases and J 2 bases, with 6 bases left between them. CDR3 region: CASSLSFNTGELFF. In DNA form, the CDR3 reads TGTGCCAGCAGCTTATCTTTTAACACCGGGGAGCTGTTTTTT.

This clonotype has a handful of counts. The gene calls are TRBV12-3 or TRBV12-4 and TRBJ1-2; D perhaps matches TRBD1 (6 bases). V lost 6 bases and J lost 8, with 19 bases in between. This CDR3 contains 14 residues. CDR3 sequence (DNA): TGTGCCAGCAGCCCCTCCCGGGACACGGGGGGCTACACCTTC. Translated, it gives CASSPSRDTGGYTF.

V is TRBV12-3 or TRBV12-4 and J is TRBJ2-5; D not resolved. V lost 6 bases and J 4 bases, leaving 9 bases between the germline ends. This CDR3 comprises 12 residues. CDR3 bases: TGTGCCAGCAGCCGCCTAGGAGAGACCCAGTACTTC. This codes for CASSRLGETQYF.

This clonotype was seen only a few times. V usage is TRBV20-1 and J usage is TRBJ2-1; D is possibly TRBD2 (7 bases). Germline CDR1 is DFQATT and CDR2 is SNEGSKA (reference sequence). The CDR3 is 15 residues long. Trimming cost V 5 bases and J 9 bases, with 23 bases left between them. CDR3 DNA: TGCAGTGCTGAGGGGGGGCGGGAGAATCAGTTTGAGCAGTTCTTC. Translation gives CSAEGGRENQFEQFF.

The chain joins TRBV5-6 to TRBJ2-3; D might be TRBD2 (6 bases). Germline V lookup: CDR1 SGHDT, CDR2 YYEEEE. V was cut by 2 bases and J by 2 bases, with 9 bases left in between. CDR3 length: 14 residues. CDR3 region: CASSFTSPTDTQYF. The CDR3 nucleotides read TGTGCCAGCAGCTTTACTAGCCCCACAGATACGCAGTATTTT.

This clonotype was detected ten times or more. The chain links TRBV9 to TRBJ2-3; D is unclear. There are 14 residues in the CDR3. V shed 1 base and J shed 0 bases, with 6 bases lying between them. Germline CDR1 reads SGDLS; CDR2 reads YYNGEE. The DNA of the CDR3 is TGTGCCAGCAGCGTACAGGCTAGCACAGATACGCAGTATTTT. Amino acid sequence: CASSVQASTDTQYF.

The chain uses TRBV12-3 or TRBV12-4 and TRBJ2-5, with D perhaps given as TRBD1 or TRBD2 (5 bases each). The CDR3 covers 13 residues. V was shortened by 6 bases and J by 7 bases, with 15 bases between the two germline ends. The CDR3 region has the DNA TGTGCCAGCAGCCGGGACGGCCCGGGGACCCAGTACTTC. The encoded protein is CASSRDGPGTQYF.

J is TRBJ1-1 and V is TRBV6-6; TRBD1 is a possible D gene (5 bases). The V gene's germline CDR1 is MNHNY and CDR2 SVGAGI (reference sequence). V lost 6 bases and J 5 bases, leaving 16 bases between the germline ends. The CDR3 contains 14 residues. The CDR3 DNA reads TGTGCCAGCAGCCCCGGGACGTTGGGTACTGAAGCTTTCTTT. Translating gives CASSPGTLGTEAFF.

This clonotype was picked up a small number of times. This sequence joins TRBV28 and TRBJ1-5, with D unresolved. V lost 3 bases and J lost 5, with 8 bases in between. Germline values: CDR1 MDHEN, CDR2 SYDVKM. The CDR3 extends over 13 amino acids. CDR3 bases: TGTGCCAGCAGTTTCTACACAGATCAGCCCCAGCATTTT. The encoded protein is CASSFYTDQPQHF.

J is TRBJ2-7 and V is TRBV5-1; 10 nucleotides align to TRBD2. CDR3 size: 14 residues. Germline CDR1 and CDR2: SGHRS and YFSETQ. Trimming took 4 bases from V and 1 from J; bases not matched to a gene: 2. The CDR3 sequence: CASSVAGGSYEQYV. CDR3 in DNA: TGCGCCAGCAGCGTAGCGGGAGGATCCTACGAGCAGTACGTC.

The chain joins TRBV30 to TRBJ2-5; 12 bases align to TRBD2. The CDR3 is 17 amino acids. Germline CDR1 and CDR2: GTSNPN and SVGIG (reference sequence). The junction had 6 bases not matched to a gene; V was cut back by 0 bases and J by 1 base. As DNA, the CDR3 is TGTGCCTGGAGTGTGTCGGGACTAGCGGGCCCCCAAGAGACCCAGTACTTC. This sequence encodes CAWSVSGLAGPQETQYF.

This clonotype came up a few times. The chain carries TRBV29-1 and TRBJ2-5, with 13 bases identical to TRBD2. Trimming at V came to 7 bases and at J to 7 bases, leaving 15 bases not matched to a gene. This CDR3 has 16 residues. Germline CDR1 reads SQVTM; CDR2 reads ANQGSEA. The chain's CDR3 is CSAKPGTSGAVGTQYF. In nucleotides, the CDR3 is TGCAGCGCCAAACCAGGGACTAGCGGGGCGGTGGGGACCCAGTACTTC. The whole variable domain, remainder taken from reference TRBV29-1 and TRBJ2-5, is SAVISQKPSRDICQRGTSLTIQCQVDSQVTMMFWYRQQPGQSLTLIATANQGSEATYESGFVIDKFPISRPNLTFSTLTVSNMSPEDSSIYLCSAKPGTSGAVGTQYFGPGTRLLVL.

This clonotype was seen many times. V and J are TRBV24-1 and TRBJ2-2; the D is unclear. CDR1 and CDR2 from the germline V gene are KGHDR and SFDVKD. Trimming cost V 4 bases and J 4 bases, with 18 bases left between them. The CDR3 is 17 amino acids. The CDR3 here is CATSDSRTSTTTGELFF. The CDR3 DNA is TGTGCCACCAGTGACTCCCGGACCTCCACCACCACCGGGGAGCTGTTTTTT.

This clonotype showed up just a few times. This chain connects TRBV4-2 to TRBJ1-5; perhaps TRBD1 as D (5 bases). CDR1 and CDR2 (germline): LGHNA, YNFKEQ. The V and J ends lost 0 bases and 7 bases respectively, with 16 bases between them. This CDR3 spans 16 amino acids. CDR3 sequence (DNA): TGTGCCAGCAGCCAAGATAGGGTAGGCAGGGCGCAGCCCCAGCATTTT. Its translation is CASSQDRVGRAQPQHF.

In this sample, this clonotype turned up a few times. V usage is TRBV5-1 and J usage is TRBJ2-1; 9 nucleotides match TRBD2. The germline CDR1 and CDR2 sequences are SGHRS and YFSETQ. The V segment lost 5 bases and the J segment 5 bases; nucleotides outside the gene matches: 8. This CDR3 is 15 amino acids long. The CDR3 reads CASSISGSGHNEQFF. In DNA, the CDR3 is TGCGCCAGCAGTATTAGCGGGAGCGGTCACAATGAGCAGTTCTTC.

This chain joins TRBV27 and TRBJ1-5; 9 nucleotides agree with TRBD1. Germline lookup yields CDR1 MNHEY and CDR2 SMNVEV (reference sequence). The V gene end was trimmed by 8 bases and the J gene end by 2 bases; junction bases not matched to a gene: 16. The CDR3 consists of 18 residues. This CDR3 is CASALGQGLDVGNQPQHF. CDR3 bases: TGTGCCAGCGCACTGGGACAGGGACTCGATGTAGGCAATCAGCCCCAGCATTTT.

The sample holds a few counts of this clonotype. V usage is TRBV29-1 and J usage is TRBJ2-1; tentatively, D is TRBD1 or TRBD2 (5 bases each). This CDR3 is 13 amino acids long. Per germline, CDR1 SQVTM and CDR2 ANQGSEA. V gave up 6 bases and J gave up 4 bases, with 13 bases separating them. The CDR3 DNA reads TGCAGCGTAGCCCGGGACCAGTACAATGAGCAGTTCTTC. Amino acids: CSVARDQYNEQFF.

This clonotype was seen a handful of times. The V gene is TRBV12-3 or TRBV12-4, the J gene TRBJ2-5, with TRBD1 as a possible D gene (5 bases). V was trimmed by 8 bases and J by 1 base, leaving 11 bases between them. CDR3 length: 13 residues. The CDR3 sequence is CASGAQLQETQYF. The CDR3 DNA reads TGTGCCAGCGGGGCCCAACTCCAAGAGACCCAGTACTTC.

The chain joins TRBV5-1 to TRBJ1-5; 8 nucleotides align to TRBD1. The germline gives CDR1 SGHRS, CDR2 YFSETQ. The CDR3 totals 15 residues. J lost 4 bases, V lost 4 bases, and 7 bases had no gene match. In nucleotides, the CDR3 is TGCGCCAGCAGCCTCAACACAGGGGGAAATCAGCCCCAGCATTTT. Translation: CASSLNTGGNQPQHF.

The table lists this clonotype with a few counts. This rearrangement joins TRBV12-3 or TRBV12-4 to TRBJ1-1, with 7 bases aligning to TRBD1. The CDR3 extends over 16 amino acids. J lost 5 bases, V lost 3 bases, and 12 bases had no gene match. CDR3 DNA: TGTGCCAGCAGTTTTTCCCCCCACAGGGGAAAAACTGAAGCTTTCTTT. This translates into CASSFSPHRGKTEAFF.

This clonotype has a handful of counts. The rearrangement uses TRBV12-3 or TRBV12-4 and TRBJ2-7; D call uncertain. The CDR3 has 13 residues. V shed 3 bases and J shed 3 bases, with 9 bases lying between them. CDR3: CASSLGLRYEQYV. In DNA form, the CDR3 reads TGTGCCAGCAGTTTGGGCCTTCGCTACGAGCAGTACGTC.

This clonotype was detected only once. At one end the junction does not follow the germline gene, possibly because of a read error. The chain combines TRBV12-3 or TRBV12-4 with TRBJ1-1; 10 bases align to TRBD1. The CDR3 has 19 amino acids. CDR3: CTSSLGSAGTGAENTEAFF. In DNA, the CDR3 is TGTACCAGCAGTTTAGGCTCCGCCGGGACAGGGGCGGAAAACACTGAAGCTTTCTTT.

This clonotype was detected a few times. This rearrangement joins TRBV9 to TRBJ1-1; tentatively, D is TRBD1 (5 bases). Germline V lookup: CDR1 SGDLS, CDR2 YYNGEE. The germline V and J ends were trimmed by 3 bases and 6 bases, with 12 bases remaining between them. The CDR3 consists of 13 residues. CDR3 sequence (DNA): TGTGCCAGCAGCGATCTGAGGGGCTCTGAAGCTTTCTTT. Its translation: CASSDLRGSEAFF.